Described below is a single T cell receptor beta chain sequence and its context. Antigen unknown. These data are taken from a study of CD8 T cells in Susac syndrome. Controls comprised healthy donors matched for age and sex. Trimming removed 2 bases from V and 0 bases from J, with 5 bases in between. The length of the CDR3 is 15 residues. The V gene's germline CDR1 is LGHDT and CDR2 YNNKEL (reference sequence). Study outcomes and limitations: The number of individuals included in the study's TCR sequencing and HLA analysis was acknowledged as relatively small.

Random-hexamer reverse transcription was applied to about 0.45 to 1 ug RNA. The CDR3 of TCR beta was amplified by immunoSEQ multiplex PCR across 54 Vbeta and 13 Jbeta. TCRdb re-derived calls from the immunoSEQ multiplex PCR reads in MiXCR, one entry per CDR3 protein. The sample includes around 150,000 distinct CDR3 sequences, roughly 95% seen only once; the top ten take around 0.13%. V gene TRBV3-1 combines with J gene TRBJ2-6; possibly TRBD2 for D (5 bases). The TCR originated in a human donor in good health. Sequencing used CD4+ T cells from PBMCs. The CDR3 spells CASSQRGSGANVLTF. DNA for the CDR3: TGTGCCAGCAGCCAACGGGGCTCTGGGGCCAACGTCCTGACTTTC.